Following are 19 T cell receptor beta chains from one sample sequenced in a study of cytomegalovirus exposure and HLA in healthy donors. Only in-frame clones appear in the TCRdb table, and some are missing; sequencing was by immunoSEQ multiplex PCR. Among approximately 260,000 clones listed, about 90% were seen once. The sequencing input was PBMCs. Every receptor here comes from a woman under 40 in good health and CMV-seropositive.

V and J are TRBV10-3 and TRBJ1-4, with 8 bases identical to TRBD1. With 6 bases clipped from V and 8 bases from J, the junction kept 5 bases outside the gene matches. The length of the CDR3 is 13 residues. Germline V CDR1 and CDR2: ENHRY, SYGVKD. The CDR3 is CAIRGQADEKLFF. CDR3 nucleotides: TGTGCCATCAGGGGACAGGCCGACGAAAAACTGTTTTTT.

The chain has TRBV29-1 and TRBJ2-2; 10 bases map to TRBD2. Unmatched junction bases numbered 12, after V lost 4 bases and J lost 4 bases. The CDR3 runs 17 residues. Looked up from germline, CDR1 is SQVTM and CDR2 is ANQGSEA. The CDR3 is CSVGLRLAGDPTGELFF. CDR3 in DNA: TGCAGCGTTGGGCTAAGGCTAGCGGGAGATCCCACCGGGGAGCTGTTTTTT.

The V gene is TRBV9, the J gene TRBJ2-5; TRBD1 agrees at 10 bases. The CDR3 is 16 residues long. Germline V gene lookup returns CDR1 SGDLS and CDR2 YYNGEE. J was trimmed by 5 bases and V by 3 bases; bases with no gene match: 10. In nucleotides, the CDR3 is TGTGCCAGCAGCGACCGGGACAGGGGACGAGGGGAGACCCAGTACTTC. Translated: CASSDRDRGRGETQYF.

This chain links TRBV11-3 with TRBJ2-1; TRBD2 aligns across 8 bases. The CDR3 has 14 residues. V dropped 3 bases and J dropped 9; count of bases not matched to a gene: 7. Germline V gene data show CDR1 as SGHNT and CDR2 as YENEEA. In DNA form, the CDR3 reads TGTGCCAGCAGCTTCCCTGGACTAGCAAGTGAGCAGTTCTTC. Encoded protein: CASSFPGLASEQFF.

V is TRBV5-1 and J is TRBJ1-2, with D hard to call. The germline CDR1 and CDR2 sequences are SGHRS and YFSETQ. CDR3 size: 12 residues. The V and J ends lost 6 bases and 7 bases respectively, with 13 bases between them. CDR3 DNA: TGCGCCAGCACCGAGGTGTCGGGTGGCTACACCTTC. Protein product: CASTEVSGGYTF.

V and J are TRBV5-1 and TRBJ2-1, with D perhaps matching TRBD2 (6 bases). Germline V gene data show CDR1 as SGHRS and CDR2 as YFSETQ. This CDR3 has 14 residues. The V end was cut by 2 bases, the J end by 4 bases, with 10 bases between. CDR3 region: CASSFPSGYNEQFF. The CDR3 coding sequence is TGCGCCAGCAGCTTCCCAAGCGGGTACAATGAGCAGTTCTTC.

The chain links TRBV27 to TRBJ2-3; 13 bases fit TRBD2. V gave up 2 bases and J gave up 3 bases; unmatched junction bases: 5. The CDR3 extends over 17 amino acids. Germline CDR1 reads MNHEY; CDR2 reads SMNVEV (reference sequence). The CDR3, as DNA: TGTGCCAGCAGTTTACAACTAGCGGGAGGGCTAACAGATACGCAGTATTTT. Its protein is CASSLQLAGGLTDTQYF.

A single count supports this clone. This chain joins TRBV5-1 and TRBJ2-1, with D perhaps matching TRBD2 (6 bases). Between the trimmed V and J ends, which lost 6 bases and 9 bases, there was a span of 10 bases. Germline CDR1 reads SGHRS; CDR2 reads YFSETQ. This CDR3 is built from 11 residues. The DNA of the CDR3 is TGCGCCAGCAAAGAGGAGGGTGAGCAGTTCTTC. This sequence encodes CASKEEGEQFF.

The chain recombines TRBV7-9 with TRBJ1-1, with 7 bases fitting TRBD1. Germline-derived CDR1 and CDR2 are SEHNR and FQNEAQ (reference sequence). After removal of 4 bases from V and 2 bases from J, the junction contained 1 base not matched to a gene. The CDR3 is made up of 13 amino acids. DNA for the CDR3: TGTGCCAGCAGCTACAGGGGAAACACTGAAGCTTTCTTT. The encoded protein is CASSYRGNTEAFF.

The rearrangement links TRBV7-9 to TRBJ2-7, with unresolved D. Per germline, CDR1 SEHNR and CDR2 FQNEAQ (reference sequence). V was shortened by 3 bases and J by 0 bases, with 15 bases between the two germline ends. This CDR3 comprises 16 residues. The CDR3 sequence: CASSFRSGSGSYEQYF. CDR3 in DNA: TGTGCCAGCAGCTTTCGTTCCGGGTCTGGCTCCTACGAGCAGTACTTC.

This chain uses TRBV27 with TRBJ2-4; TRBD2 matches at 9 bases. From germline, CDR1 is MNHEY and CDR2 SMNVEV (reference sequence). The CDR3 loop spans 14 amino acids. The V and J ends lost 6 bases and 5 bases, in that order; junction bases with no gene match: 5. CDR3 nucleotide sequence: TGTGCCAGCAGGTTTAGCGGGAGACAAAACATTCAGTACTTC. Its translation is CASRFSGRQNIQYF.

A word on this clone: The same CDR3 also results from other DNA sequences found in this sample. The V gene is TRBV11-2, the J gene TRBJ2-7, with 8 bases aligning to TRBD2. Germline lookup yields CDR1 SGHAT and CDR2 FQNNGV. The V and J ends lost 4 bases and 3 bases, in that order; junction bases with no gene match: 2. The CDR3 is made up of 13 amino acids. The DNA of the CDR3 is TGTGCCAGCAGCTCCGGGACTAGCTACGAGCAGTACTTC. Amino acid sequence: CASSSGTSYEQYF.

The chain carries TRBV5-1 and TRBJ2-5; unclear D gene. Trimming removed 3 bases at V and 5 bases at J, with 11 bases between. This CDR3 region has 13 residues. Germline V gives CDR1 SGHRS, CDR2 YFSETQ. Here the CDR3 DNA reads TGCGCCAGCAGCTCGAGCCTCGGGGAGACCCAGTACTTC. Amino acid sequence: CASSSSLGETQYF.

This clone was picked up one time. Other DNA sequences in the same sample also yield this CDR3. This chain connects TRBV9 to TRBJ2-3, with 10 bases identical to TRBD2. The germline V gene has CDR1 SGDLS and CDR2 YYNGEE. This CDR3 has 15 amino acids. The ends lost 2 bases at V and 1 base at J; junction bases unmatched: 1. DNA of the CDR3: TGTGCCAGCAGCGTGCTAGCGGGAGGCACAGATACGCAGTATTTT. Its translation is CASSVLAGGTDTQYF.

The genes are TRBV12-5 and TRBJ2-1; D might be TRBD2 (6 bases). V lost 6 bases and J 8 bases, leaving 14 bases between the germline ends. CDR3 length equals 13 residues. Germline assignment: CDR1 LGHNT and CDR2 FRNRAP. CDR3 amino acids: CASGPGDSYEQFF. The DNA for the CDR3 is TGTGCTAGTGGCCCCGGGGACTCCTATGAGCAGTTCTTC.

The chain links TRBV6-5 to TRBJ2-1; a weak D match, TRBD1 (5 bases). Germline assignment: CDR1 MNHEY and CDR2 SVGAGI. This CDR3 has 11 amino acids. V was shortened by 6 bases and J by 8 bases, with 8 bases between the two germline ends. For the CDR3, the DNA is TGTGCCAGCAGGGGGCTGGATGAGCAGTTCTTC. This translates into CASRGLDEQFF.

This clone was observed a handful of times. The CDR3 loop is CASKEAYTEAFF. The CDR3 bases are TGTGCCAGCAAGGAGGCGTACACTGAAGCTTTCTTT. The genes are TRBV2 and TRBJ1-1, with no clear D. Trimming removed 7 bases from V and 3 bases from J, with 9 bases in between. CDR1 SNHLY and CDR2 FYNNEI come from the germline V gene. The CDR3 sequence is 12 residues long. The full variable domain, completed using reference TRBV2 and TRBJ1-1, is EPEVTQTPSHQVTQMGQEVILRCVPISNHLYFYWYRQILGQKVEFLVSFYNNEISEKSEIFDDQFSVERPDGSNFTLKIRSTKLEDSAMYFCASKEAYTEAFFGQGTRLTVV.

The CDR3 protein is CASWVWGGQETQYF. The CDR3 DNA sequence: TGTGCCAGCTGGGTTTGGGGGGGGCAAGAGACCCAGTACTTC. This chain joins TRBV2 and TRBJ2-5; TRBD2 agrees at 7 bases. Trimming removed 8 bases from V and 2 bases from J; junction bases left unmatched: 8. Germline CDR1 and CDR2: SNHLY and FYNNEI. This CDR3 is 14 amino acids long.

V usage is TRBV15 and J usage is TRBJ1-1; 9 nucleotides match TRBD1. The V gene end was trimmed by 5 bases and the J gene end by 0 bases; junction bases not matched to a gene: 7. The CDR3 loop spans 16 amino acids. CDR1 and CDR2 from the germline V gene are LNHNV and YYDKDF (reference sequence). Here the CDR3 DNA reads TGTGCCACCAGCGGCGGACAGGGGACAATGAACACTGAAGCTTTCTTT. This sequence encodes CATSGGQGTMNTEAFF.